These 32 T cell receptor beta chains came from one sample sequenced in a study of shared T cell receptors in the human thymus. Profiled with immunoSEQ multiplex PCR; TCRdb holds only in-frame clones, not every one. The sample lists hundreds of thousands of clones, around 87% occurring once. A further study also used this sample, focusing on human thymus T cells.

Sequenced material: thymocytes. All receptors come from a boy younger than two with a congenital heart defect.

Points on this clone: This specimen includes other DNA sequences encoding the same CDR3. This rearrangement joins TRBV5-1 to TRBJ1-6, with 7 bases that match TRBD1. Germline CDR1 and CDR2: SGHRS and YFSETQ. The J segment lost 7 bases and the V segment lost 2 bases, leaving 6 bases of the junction unmatched. This CDR3 has 15 residues. CDR3 loop: CASSLTGTANSPLHF. The CDR3 region has the DNA TGCGCCAGCAGCTTAACCGGGACAGCAAATTCACCCCTCCACTTT.

The V and J genes are TRBV6-5 and TRBJ2-1; D is perhaps TRBD1 (5 bases). The V gene's germline CDR1 is MNHEY and CDR2 SVGAGI. Deletions cut 1 base from V and 8 bases from J, with 12 bases between. The CDR3 extends over 14 amino acids. Written as DNA, the CDR3 is TGTGCCAGCAGTTACTGGGGCAGTATCGATGAGCAGTTCTTC. It codes for CASSYWGSIDEQFF.

The chain joins TRBV27 to TRBJ2-6; D uncertain. This CDR3 is 13 amino acids long. V lost 5 bases and J 4 bases, leaving 6 bases between the germline ends. Germline V gene lookup returns CDR1 MNHEY and CDR2 SMNVEV (reference sequence). This CDR3 reads CASSHQGANVLTF. As DNA, the CDR3 is TGTGCCAGCAGTCACCAGGGGGCCAACGTCCTGACTTTC.

This chain uses TRBV15 with TRBJ2-2, with TRBD1 identical over 9 bases. The V gene's germline CDR1 is LNHNV and CDR2 YYDKDF (reference sequence). This CDR3 comprises 16 residues. V lost 1 base, J lost 5 bases, and 5 bases stayed unmatched. CDR3 DNA: TGTGCCACCAGCAGAGGGGGGGACAGGGAAACCGGGGAGCTGTTTTTT. Translation: CATSRGGDRETGELFF.

This sequence joins TRBV27 and TRBJ1-1; 8 bases agree with TRBD1. The J segment lost 4 bases and the V segment lost 6 bases, leaving 16 bases of the junction unmatched. The germline V gene has CDR1 MNHEY and CDR2 SMNVEV (reference sequence). The CDR3 runs 17 residues. CDR3 in amino acids: CASREKRDRPGGTEAFF. The CDR3, as DNA: TGTGCCAGCAGAGAAAAAAGGGACAGGCCGGGGGGCACTGAAGCTTTCTTT.

The V gene is TRBV28, the J gene TRBJ1-5; D perhaps matches TRBD1 (6 bases). Germline CDR1 reads MDHEN; CDR2 reads SYDVKM. Trimming shortened V by 8 bases and J by 6 bases, and 23 bases separated the two germline ends. CDR3 length: 16 amino acids. The CDR3 spells CASLRRGKDVSQPQHF. The CDR3 DNA reads as TGTGCCAGCCTACGTAGGGGGAAGGATGTGAGTCAGCCCCAGCATTTT.

This clone was picked up a small number of times. The rearrangement links TRBV29-1 to TRBJ2-5; 10 bases match TRBD1. This CDR3 comprises 15 residues. V lost 4 bases and J lost 5; bases outside the gene matches: 10. Germline CDR1 and CDR2: SQVTM and ANQGSEA. Here the CDR3 DNA reads TGCAGCGTTGGAGCCCGGGACAGGGGTAGGGAGACCCAGTACTTC. Amino acid sequence: CSVGARDRGRETQYF. The complete variable domain, with remaining parts taken from reference TRBV29-1 and TRBJ2-5, reads SAVISQKPSRDICQRGTSLTIQCQVDSQVTMMFWYRQQPGQSLTLIATANQGSEATYESGFVIDKFPISRPNLTFSTLTVSNMSPEDSSIYLCSVGARDRGRETQYFGPGTRLLVL.

The V call is TRBV7-8, the J call TRBJ2-1; no reliable D call. CDR1 and CDR2 from the germline V gene are SGHVS and FQNEAQ. This CDR3 spans 12 amino acids. Trimming took off 5 bases at V and 7 bases at J, with 9 bases between the two ends. As DNA, the CDR3 is TGTGCCAGCAGCATCAAGCGTAATGAGCAGTTCTTC. It translates to CASSIKRNEQFF. The full variable domain, completed using reference TRBV7-8 and TRBJ2-1, is GAGVSQSPRYKVAKRGQDVALRCDPISGHVSLFWYQQALGQGPEFLTYFQNEAQLDKSGLPSDRFFAERPEGSVSTLKIQRTQQEDSAVYLCASSIKRNEQFFGPGTRLTVL.

The chain has TRBV28 and TRBJ1-5; unclear D gene. CDR1 is MDHEN, CDR2 SYDVKM, per germline. The V end lost 7 bases, the J end lost 3 bases, and 16 bases lay between the germline ends. The CDR3 runs to 15 residues. CDR3 residues: CASTLSGRDNQPQHF. The CDR3 DNA is TGTGCCAGCACCCTTTCCGGGAGGGACAATCAGCCCCAGCATTTT.

The chain has TRBV7-6 and TRBJ2-1; 9 bases map to TRBD1. Germline loops: CDR1 SGHVS, CDR2 FNYEAQ. V dropped 5 bases and J dropped 2; count of bases not matched to a gene: 4. The CDR3 contains 15 residues. As DNA, the CDR3 is TGTGCCAGCAGCAAGGACAGGGGACCCTACAATGAGCAGTTCTTC. It encodes CASSKDRGPYNEQFF.

The V call is TRBV7-9, the J call TRBJ2-7, with no clear D. Germline CDR1 SEHNR, CDR2 FQNEAQ (reference sequence). The V and J ends lost 7 bases and 0 bases respectively, with 10 bases between them. The CDR3 extends over 13 amino acids. CDR3 loop: CASNILSSYEQYF. The CDR3 nucleotides read TGTGCCAGCAACATTCTCAGCTCCTACGAGCAGTACTTC.

This chain connects TRBV28 to TRBJ2-2; D is ambiguous. This CDR3 region has 14 residues. Germline V CDR1 and CDR2: MDHEN, SYDVKM. V was pared by 9 bases and J by 6 bases, with 17 bases between. The CDR3 DNA reads as TGTGCCAGTACCGCTGCGAGTCGGGCCGGGGAGCTGTTTTTT. Residues: CASTAASRAGELFF.

As concerns this clone: Other DNA sequences from this sample encode an identical CDR3 as well. V is TRBV28 and J is TRBJ2-2, with D possibly TRBD1 on 6 matching bases. The length of the CDR3 is 15 residues. V lost 4 bases, J lost 0 bases, and 9 bases lay in between. CDR1 and CDR2 (germline): MDHEN, SYDVKM. CDR3 in amino acids: CASSSNRANTGELFF. CDR3 nucleotide sequence: TGTGCCAGCAGTTCCAACAGGGCGAACACCGGGGAGCTGTTTTTT.

This clone was counted a few times. J is TRBJ1-5 and V is TRBV5-1; TRBD1 agrees at 8 bases. CDR1 is SGHRS, CDR2 YFSETQ, per germline. CDR3 length: 13 residues. J lost 4 bases, V lost 4 bases, and 1 base had no gene match. CDR3 coding DNA: TGCGCCAGCAGCCAGGGGGCAAATCAGCCCCAGCATTTT. Amino acid sequence: CASSQGANQPQHF.

The V gene is TRBV4-3, the J gene TRBJ2-3; 9 bases match TRBD2. With V trimmed by 1 base and J by 1 base, 18 bases remained unmatched. This CDR3 has 21 amino acids. Germline assignment: CDR1 LGHNA and CDR2 YSLEER. The DNA for the CDR3 is TGCGCCAGCAGCCAAGTGAAGCGGGGGGCCGCAGATAGTCCCCGCACAGATACGCAGTATTTT. As protein: CASSQVKRGAADSPRTDTQYF.

The CDR3, as DNA: TGTGCTAGTGGTTTGGTACCCTACCGGGAGCAGTACTTC. Encoded protein: CASGLVPYREQYF. The V and J genes are TRBV12-5 and TRBJ2-7; D uncertain. Germline CDR1 is LGHNT and CDR2 is FRNRAP. The V gene lost 0 bases and the J gene lost 7 bases, with 10 bases spanning the gap. This CDR3 is 13 amino acids long. Full variable domain (outside the CDR3, taken from reference TRBV12-5 and TRBJ2-7): DARVTQTPRHKVTEMGQEVTMRCQPILGHNTVFWYRQTMMQGLELLAYFRNRAPLDDSGMPKDRFSAEMPDATLATLKIQPSEPRDSAVYFCASGLVPYREQYFGPGTRLTVT.

V is TRBV29-1 and J is TRBJ2-5; 11 bases are a match to TRBD2. Germline V gives CDR1 SQVTM, CDR2 ANQGSEA. CDR3 length: 15 amino acids. Trimming took 7 bases from V and 6 from J; bases not matched to a gene: 13. Here the CDR3 DNA reads TGCAGCGAGCACCGAATACTAGCGGGAGTAAAGACCCAGTACTTC. Its protein is CSEHRILAGVKTQYF.

In this sample, this clone turned up once. The chain employs TRBV5-1 and TRBJ1-2; D may be TRBD1 (5 bases). V was clipped by 0 bases and J by 3 bases, with 15 bases between them. CDR1 and CDR2 (germline): SGHRS, YFSETQ. The CDR3 runs 16 residues. The CDR3 sequence: CASSLGAGLWDYGYTF. The CDR3 DNA is TGCGCCAGCAGCTTGGGGGCAGGGCTTTGGGACTATGGCTACACCTTC.

The CDR3 coding sequence is TGTGCCAGCAGTGACGGTGTTGGTGGCAATGAGCAGTTCTTC. Translation: CASSDGVGGNEQFF. The chain joins TRBV6-1 to TRBJ2-1, with no clear D. CDR3 size: 14 residues. CDR1 MNHNS and CDR2 SASEGT come from the germline V gene. Trimming removed 3 bases from V and 6 bases from J, with 12 bases in between.

V and J are TRBV15 and TRBJ2-5; 8 positions agree with TRBD1. V was pared by 1 base and J by 3 bases, with 1 base of the junction left unmatched. CDR1 is LNHNV and CDR2 is YYDKDF in the germline V gene (reference sequence). The CDR3 totals 14 residues. The CDR3 nucleotides are TGTGCCACCAGCAGAGTGGACAGGGAAGAGACCCAGTACTTC. Its protein product is CATSRVDREETQYF.

In this sample, this clone turned up once. The V and J genes are TRBV7-2 and TRBJ2-3; D perhaps matches TRBD1 (5 bases). The CDR3 runs 14 residues. The V end was cut by 1 base, the J end by 4 bases, with 9 bases between. CDR1 is SGHTA and CDR2 is FQGNSA in the germline V gene. For the CDR3, the DNA is TGTGCCAGCAGCTTAGAGAGCAGGGCAGATACGCAGTATTTT. Residues: CASSLESRADTQYF.

The chain uses TRBV7-9 and TRBJ1-2; 7 nucleotides align to TRBD1. CDR3 length: 15 amino acids. Germline CDR1 is SEHNR and CDR2 is FQNEAQ (reference sequence). The ends lost 3 bases at V and 1 base at J; junction bases unmatched: 5. The CDR3 spells CASSFGGQFNYGYTF. CDR3 in DNA: TGTGCCAGCAGCTTTGGGGGACAGTTTAACTATGGCTACACCTTC.

The rearrangement joins TRBV25-1 to TRBJ2-5; TRBD2 matches at 11 bases. The DNA matches TRBJ2-7 better at its end, which makes the J call doubtful. This CDR3 comprises 15 residues. Germline-derived CDR1 and CDR2 are MGHDK and SYGVNS. The DNA of the CDR3 is TGTGCCAGCACTGGGACTAGCGGAATCTCCTACGAGCAGTACTTC. This translates into CASTGTSGISYEQYF.

The chain has TRBV7-9 and TRBJ2-1; TRBD2 is a possible D gene (6 bases). From germline, CDR1 is SEHNR and CDR2 FQNEAQ (reference sequence). CDR3 length equals 19 residues. The ends were cut back, 0 bases at V and 6 bases at J, with 24 bases in the middle. The CDR3 coding sequence is TGTGCCAGCAGCTTAGCGCTTAAGGAGGGACCGACCCCTTGCAATGAGCAGTTCTTC. This encodes CASSLALKEGPTPCNEQFF.

V gene TRBV28 combines with J gene TRBJ1-5; 7 bases align to TRBD1. V trimming: 5 bases; J trimming: 10 bases; junction bases outside the gene matches: 11. CDR1 and CDR2 (germline): MDHEN, SYDVKM. The CDR3 extends over 14 amino acids. Here the CDR3 reads CASSPGQPLRPQHF. The CDR3 DNA follows: TGTGCCAGCAGTCCGGGACAGCCCTTGAGACCCCAGCATTTT.

V is TRBV27 and J is TRBJ2-7, with D possibly being TRBD2 (5 bases). The CDR3 has 15 residues. The germline V gene encodes CDR1 MNHEY and CDR2 SMNVEV (reference sequence). V was trimmed by 1 base and J by 3 bases, leaving 13 bases between them. This CDR3 is CASSLFRTEYYEQYF. The CDR3 DNA reads TGTGCCAGCAGTTTATTCAGGACTGAATACTACGAGCAGTACTTC.

The chain has TRBV19 and TRBJ2-2, with D tentatively TRBD1 (6 bases). Germline lookup yields CDR1 LNHDA and CDR2 SQIVND (reference sequence). V gave up 8 bases and J gave up 7 bases, with 20 bases separating them. This CDR3 has 15 amino acids. The CDR3 region is CASGRLQGAGGELFF. CDR3 bases: TGTGCCAGTGGGCGCCTACAGGGAGCCGGCGGGGAGCTGTTTTTT.

This clone has just a few counts. V gene TRBV28 combines with J gene TRBJ1-1, with D tentatively TRBD1 (5 bases). V dropped 5 bases and J dropped 4 bases, with 17 bases sitting between them. Germline V gene data show CDR1 as MDHEN and CDR2 as SYDVKM. CDR3 length: 15 amino acids. The CDR3 bases are TGTGCCAGCAGTCGACAGCATCCCCTGGCCACTGAAGCTTTCTTT. Its translation is CASSRQHPLATEAFF.

This chain uses TRBV5-1 with TRBJ1-4; a weak D match, TRBD1 (5 bases). The V and J ends lost 1 base and 4 bases respectively, with 11 bases between them. Germline values: CDR1 SGHRS, CDR2 YFSETQ. The CDR3 spans 15 residues. The CDR3 protein is CASSLKRGGNEKLFF. Written as DNA, the CDR3 is TGCGCCAGCAGCTTGAAGCGGGGCGGTAATGAAAAACTGTTTTTT. The variable domain in full, with the rest retrieved from reference TRBV5-1 and TRBJ1-4, is KAGVTQTPRYLIKTRGQQVTLSCSPISGHRSVSWYQQTPGQGLQFLFEYFSETQRNKGNFPGRFSGRQFSNSRSEMNVSTLELGDSALYLCASSLKRGGNEKLFFGSGTQLSVL.

The chain uses TRBV11-2 and TRBJ1-1; D not certain. The CDR3 covers 14 residues. Germline CDR1 SGHAT, CDR2 FQNNGV. The germline V and J ends were trimmed by 5 bases and 4 bases, with 14 bases remaining between them. The CDR3: CASSPPLVVTEAFF. The CDR3 coding sequence is TGTGCCAGCAGCCCCCCGTTAGTAGTCACTGAAGCTTTCTTT.

The gene calls are TRBV6-5 and TRBJ1-2; TRBD1 might be the D (5 bases). This CDR3 is 12 amino acids long. Trimming shortened V by 1 base and J by 9 bases, and 9 bases separated the two germline ends. The V gene's germline CDR1 is MNHEY and CDR2 SVGAGI. CDR3 region: CASSYYRGSYTF. The CDR3 nucleotides are TGTGCCAGCAGTTACTATAGGGGAAGCTACACCTTC.

The V gene is TRBV27, the J gene TRBJ1-2; 7 nucleotides line up with TRBD1. The length of the CDR3 is 15 residues. Germline V gene data show CDR1 as MNHEY and CDR2 as SMNVEV (reference sequence). V shed 5 bases and J 6 bases; nucleotides not matched to a gene: 12. The CDR3 DNA reads as TGTGCCAGCAGTCCACAGCTAGACAGGGTACATGGCTACACCTTC. Protein sequence: CASSPQLDRVHGYTF.